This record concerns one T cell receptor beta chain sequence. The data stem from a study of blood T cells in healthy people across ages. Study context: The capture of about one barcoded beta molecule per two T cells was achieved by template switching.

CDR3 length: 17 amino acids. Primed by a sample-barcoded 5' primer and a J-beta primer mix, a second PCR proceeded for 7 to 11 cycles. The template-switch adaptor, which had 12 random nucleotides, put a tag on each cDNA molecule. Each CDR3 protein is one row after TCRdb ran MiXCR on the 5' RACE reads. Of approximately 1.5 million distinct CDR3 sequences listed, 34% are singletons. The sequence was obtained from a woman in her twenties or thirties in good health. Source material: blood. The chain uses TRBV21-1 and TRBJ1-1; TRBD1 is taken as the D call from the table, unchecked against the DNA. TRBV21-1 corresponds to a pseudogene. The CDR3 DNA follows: TGTGCCAGCAGCAAATCGGGCCCGGACGCCTTGAACACTGAAGCTTTCTTT. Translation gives CASSKSGPDALNTEAFF.